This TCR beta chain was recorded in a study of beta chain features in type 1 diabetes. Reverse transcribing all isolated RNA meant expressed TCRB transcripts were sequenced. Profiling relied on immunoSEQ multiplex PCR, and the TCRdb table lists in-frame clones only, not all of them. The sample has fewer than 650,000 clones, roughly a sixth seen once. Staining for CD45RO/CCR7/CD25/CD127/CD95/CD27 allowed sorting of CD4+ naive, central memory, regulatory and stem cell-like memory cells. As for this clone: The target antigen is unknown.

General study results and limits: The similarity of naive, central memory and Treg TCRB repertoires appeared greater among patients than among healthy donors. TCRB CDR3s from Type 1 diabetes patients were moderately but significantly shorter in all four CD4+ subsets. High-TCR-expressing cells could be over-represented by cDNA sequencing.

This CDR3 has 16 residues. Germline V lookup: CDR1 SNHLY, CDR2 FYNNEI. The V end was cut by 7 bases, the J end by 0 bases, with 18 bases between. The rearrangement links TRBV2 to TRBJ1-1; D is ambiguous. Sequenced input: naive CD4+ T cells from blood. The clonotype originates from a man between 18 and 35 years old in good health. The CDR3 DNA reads TGTGCCAGCACCCGACGGACGCTGATTATGAACACTGAAGCTTTCTTT. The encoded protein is CASTRRTLIMNTEAFF.